Below are 22 T cell receptor beta chains sequenced from a single sample in a study of CXCR3-negative and CXCR3-positive naive CD8 T cells. Notes on the study in general: Compared with CXCR3-negative naive cells, CXCR3-positive naive cells showed more hydrophobic TRB CDR3s.

Libraries were UMI-labeled 5' RACE TRB cDNA. Each CDR3 protein gets one entry in TCRdb, which reprocessed the 5' RACE reads and gives no DNA. This sample's table has more than 70,000 distinct CDR3 sequences. No antigens are known for them. The sequenced material came from naive CXCR3+ CD8+ T cells from blood. Indicated subset: CD45RO-CCR7+CD27+CD95- naive CD8+ T cells expressing CXCR3 (TNR3+). These receptors all stem from a human donor in good health. Some clones in this sample may be carry-over from other donors' samples.

CDR3 sequence: CASSPEVGEASTDTQYF. The genes are TRBV2 and TRBJ2-3; there is no DNA to check the TCRdb D call of TRBD1. The CDR3 totals 17 residues. CDR1 and CDR2 (germline): SNHLY, FYNNEI.

This rearrangement joins TRBV28 to TRBJ2-3; TCRdb gives TRBD1 as the D gene, but with no DNA this cannot be confirmed. The CDR3 runs to 14 residues. CDR1 MDHEN and CDR2 SYDVKM come from the germline V gene. The CDR3 spells CASSLGQGGDTQYF.

This rearrangement joins TRBV28 to TRBJ2-1. The CDR3 runs to 11 residues. Germline values: CDR1 MDHEN, CDR2 SYDVKM. CDR3 loop: CASSFRNEQFF.

The chain links TRBV7-2 to TRBJ2-3; the TCRdb D gene call, TRBD2, has no DNA to confirm it. Germline CDR1 SGHTA, CDR2 FQGNSA. The CDR3 sequence is 18 residues long. The CDR3 is CASSLVITSGSRVDTQYF.

The V gene is TRBV5-1, the J gene TRBJ2-7; checking the TCRdb D call of TRBD1 is not possible without DNA. CDR3 length equals 16 residues. Germline CDR1 reads SGHRS; CDR2 reads YFSETQ. The CDR3 sequence: CASSGYTTGGFYEQYF.

The chain employs TRBV28 and TRBJ2-1. Germline-derived CDR1 and CDR2 are MDHEN and SYDVKM. The CDR3 totals 14 residues. Here the CDR3 reads CASKFPAPANEQFF. Full variable domain (missing parts from reference TRBV28 and TRBJ2-1): DVKVTQSSRYLVKRTGEKVFLECVQDMDHENMFWYRQDPGLGLRLIYFSYDVKMKEKGDIPEGYSVSREKKERFSLILESASTNQTSMYLCASKFPAPANEQFFGPGTRLTVL.

The rearrangement uses TRBV20-1 and TRBJ2-1. Germline CDR1 DFQATT, CDR2 SNEGSKA (reference sequence). The CDR3 contains 15 residues. The CDR3 sequence: CSASGGGSSYNEQFF.

The chain recombines TRBV20-1 with TRBJ2-7; the TRBD1 assignment by TCRdb is unverifiable without DNA. Germline V lookup: CDR1 DFQATT, CDR2 SNEGSKA (reference sequence). CDR3 size: 14 residues. CDR3 amino acids: CSARAGDREYEQYF.

The V call is TRBV7-9, the J call TRBJ1-2; TCRdb gives TRBD1 as the D gene, but with no DNA this cannot be confirmed. Germline values: CDR1 SEHNR, CDR2 FQNEAQ (reference sequence). The CDR3 spans 15 residues. This CDR3 is CASSSRQALTYGYTF.

The V call is TRBV15, the J call TRBJ2-1. Germline lookup yields CDR1 LNHNV and CDR2 YYDKDF (reference sequence). CDR3 size: 12 residues. CDR3: CATSRVGNEQFF.

V gene TRBV28 combines with J gene TRBJ2-7; as DNA is missing, the TRBD1 call by TCRdb cannot be tested. The CDR3 sequence is 15 residues long. Germline values: CDR1 MDHEN, CDR2 SYDVKM. The CDR3: CASRNEEGVSYEQYF.

V gene TRBV5-1 combines with J gene TRBJ1-1; the TRBD1 assignment by TCRdb is unverifiable without DNA. The CDR3 has 14 amino acids. Germline values: CDR1 SGHRS, CDR2 YFSETQ. CDR3 protein: CASSLYRLNTEAFF. Complete variable domain (other parts from reference TRBV5-1 and TRBJ1-1): KAGVTQTPRYLIKTRGQQVTLSCSPISGHRSVSWYQQTPGQGLQFLFEYFSETQRNKGNFPGRFSGRQFSNSRSEMNVSTLELGDSALYLCASSLYRLNTEAFFGQGTRLTVV.

V and J are TRBV14 and TRBJ2-5; the TRBD1 assignment by TCRdb is unverifiable without DNA. This CDR3 has 14 residues. From germline, CDR1 is SGHDN and CDR2 FVKESK. CDR3 sequence reads: CASSQKFREETQYF.

This chain joins TRBV3-1 and TRBJ2-4; with no DNA, the TCRdb D assignment of TRBD1 cannot be verified. Germline CDR1 LGHDT, CDR2 YNNKEL (reference sequence). The CDR3 extends over 19 amino acids. The chain's CDR3 is CASSPRRAPWADPKNIRYF.

The chain employs TRBV20-1 and TRBJ2-5; absent DNA, TCRdb's TRBD2 call cannot be checked. Germline V gene lookup returns CDR1 DFQATT and CDR2 SNEGSKA (reference sequence). The CDR3 sequence is 14 residues long. The chain's CDR3 is CSADSSPTRETQYF.

The J gene is TRBJ2-5, the V gene TRBV24-1; TCRdb's D call of TRBD1 is untestable without DNA. CDR1 is KGHDR, CDR2 SFDVKD, per germline. CDR3 length: 15 amino acids. Here the CDR3 reads CATSEGIGGAETQYF.

The V call is TRBV30, the J call TRBJ1-5; absent DNA, TCRdb's TRBD1 call cannot be checked. In germline, CDR1 is GTSNPN, CDR2 SVGIG (reference sequence). The CDR3 length is 15 residues. CDR3 region: CAWSDPGQGVVAQHF.

The rearrangement uses TRBV28 and TRBJ2-7; TCRdb indicates TRBD1, and absent DNA this call remains unverified. The CDR3 is made up of 14 amino acids. Germline V lookup: CDR1 MDHEN, CDR2 SYDVKM. The CDR3 is CASSQNRGRYEQYF.

The rearrangement uses TRBV18 and TRBJ2-1; the TRBD1 assignment by TCRdb is unverifiable without DNA. Germline CDR1 reads KGHSH; CDR2 reads LQKENI. The CDR3 sequence is 16 residues long. CDR3 in amino acids: CASSPLEGQVYNEQFF.

The chain carries TRBV10-2 and TRBJ2-2; TCRdb indicates TRBD2, and absent DNA this call remains unverified. The CDR3 contains 17 residues. Germline V gives CDR1 WSHSY, CDR2 SAAADI. The CDR3 reads CASSESRTSLSTGELFF.

V and J are TRBV9 and TRBJ2-7; the D call from TCRdb, TRBD2, cannot be confirmed without DNA. Germline CDR1 and CDR2: SGDLS and YYNGEE. The CDR3 has 13 residues. The CDR3 region is CASSVGGSYEQYF.

The gene calls are TRBV10-2 and TRBJ2-7. Germline loops: CDR1 WSHSY, CDR2 SAAADI. The CDR3 spans 12 residues. The CDR3 region is CASSGAPYEQYF.